This T cell receptor beta chain originates from a study of early T cells in non-severe SARS-CoV-2 infection. As for the study in general: Sequenced material consisted of bulk RNA (from unsorted whole blood), and chains were unpaired. Study-wide results and limits: Private and CD4 specificities were missed by VDJdb matching, skewed to anti-spike CD8.

In this sample, this clonotype turned up many times. Antigen unknown. TCRdb analysed the 5' RACE reads with MiXCR anew, one entry per CDR3 protein. Of 60,000 or so distinct CDR3 sequences listed, 9.5% to 14% are singletons. The clonotype originates from an adult who was a healthcare worker with PCR-confirmed SARS-CoV-2 infection or an uninfected control (not recorded which). Sequences were obtained from whole blood.

CDR3 residues: CASSRDTEAFF. CDR3 nucleotides: TGCGCCAGCAGCCGGGACACTGAAGCTTTCTTT. This rearrangement joins TRBV4-1 to TRBJ1-1, with unresolved D. Germline-derived CDR1 and CDR2 are MGHRA and YSYEKL. Deletions cut 4 bases from V and 3 bases from J, with 3 bases between. The CDR3 extends over 11 amino acids.